The 20 T cell receptor beta chains below all came from one sample that was sequenced in a study of blood T cell repertoires in COVID-19 (dated by TCRdb to 2020 to 2022). Library preparation used the immunoSEQ multiplex PCR assay. TCRdb carries this immuneACCESS record with in-frame sequences only. Its versions omit some clonotypes, under half of them owing to an unresolved V gene in the studies checked, with the rest unexplained. The sample table holds 200,000 to 250,000 clones, of which 87% were seen once. The ten largest clones represent approximately 3.3% of the sample. The sample comprised peripheral blood. These receptors were obtained from a man aged 18 to 35 with active or convalescent COVID-19.

This clone was seen only once. The V and J genes are TRBV11-1 and TRBJ2-2; a weak D match, TRBD1 (7 bases). Germline V lookup: CDR1 SGHAT, CDR2 FQDESV (reference sequence). CDR3 size: 15 residues. Trimming left V 5 bases short and J 5 bases short, with 15 bases between. CDR3 in DNA: TGTGCCAGCAGCCTGACAGGGAGCGGGACCGGGGAGCTGTTTTTT. Amino acid sequence: CASSLTGSGTGELFF. Combining the CDR3 with reference TRBV11-1 and TRBJ2-2 gives the whole variable domain EAEVAQSPRYKITEKSQAVAFWCDPISGHATLYWYRQILGQGPELLVQFQDESVVDDSQLPKDRFSAERLKGVDSTLKIQPAELGDSAMYLCASSLTGSGTGELFFGEGSRLTVL.

V is TRBV6-1 and J is TRBJ1-1; D unclear. V lost 1 base, J lost 8 bases, and 11 bases lay in between. The CDR3 contains 13 residues. Germline-derived CDR1 and CDR2 are MNHNS and SASEGT. The CDR3 bases are TGTGCCAGCAGTGAAGTTCAATACTCAGAAGCTTTCTTT. Its translation is CASSEVQYSEAFF.

The chain employs TRBV28 and TRBJ1-5; D is perhaps TRBD1 (5 bases). Germline V gene data show CDR1 as MDHEN and CDR2 as SYDVKM. The CDR3 covers 14 residues. Trimming removed 7 bases at V and 3 bases at J, with 13 bases between. The CDR3 is CASTKDSNNQPQHF. Written as DNA, the CDR3 is TGTGCCAGCACCAAAGACAGCAACAATCAGCCCCAGCATTTT.

The rearrangement links TRBV29-1 to TRBJ1-1; a weak D match, TRBD1 (5 bases). Germline CDR1 and CDR2: SQVTM and ANQGSEA. The V end lost 7 bases, the J end lost 1 base, and 13 bases lay between the germline ends. This CDR3 comprises 13 residues. The CDR3 region is CSERSQGNTEAFF. CDR3 bases: TGCAGCGAAAGGAGCCAGGGGAACACTGAAGCTTTCTTT.

The CDR3 sequence is CASSSGTSGAGDEQFF. The CDR3 nucleotides read TGTGCCAGCAGCTCCGGGACTAGCGGGGCGGGCGATGAGCAGTTCTTC. The chain links TRBV9 to TRBJ2-1, with 13 bases fitting TRBD2. Germline values: CDR1 SGDLS, CDR2 YYNGEE. This CDR3 has 16 amino acids. Trimming took 4 bases from V and 8 from J; bases not matched to a gene: 9.

The chain links TRBV7-2 to TRBJ2-2; tentative D call: TRBD1 (5 bases). V lost 5 bases and J 8 bases, leaving 12 bases between the germline ends. CDR3 length: 13 amino acids. The germline V gene has CDR1 SGHTA and CDR2 FQGNSA. The CDR3 region is CASSPGMGGELFF. The CDR3 region has the DNA TGTGCCAGCAGCCCAGGGATGGGTGGGGAGCTGTTTTTT.

This chain connects TRBV6-5 to TRBJ1-1; D might be TRBD1 (5 bases). Germline V gene sequence: CDR1 MNHEY, CDR2 SVGAGI. V was pared by 4 bases and J by 5 bases, with 14 bases between. CDR3 length: 14 amino acids. This chain's CDR3 is CASSFRPRQTEAFF. Written as DNA, the CDR3 is TGTGCCAGCAGTTTCCGACCCCGACAGACTGAAGCTTTCTTT.

The rearrangement uses TRBV29-1 and TRBJ2-2, with 10 bases lining up with TRBD2. The CDR3 covers 15 residues. Trimming removed 6 bases from V and 5 bases from J; junction bases left unmatched: 9. From germline, CDR1 is SQVTM and CDR2 ANQGSEA. CDR3 in DNA: TGCAGCGTCCAACTAGCGGGAAGGCGTACCGGGGAGCTGTTTTTT. Translated, it gives CSVQLAGRRTGELFF.

This sequence joins TRBV7-9 and TRBJ2-7, with D perhaps TRBD1 (7 bases). The CDR3 totals 13 residues. V lost 7 bases and J 6 bases, leaving 16 bases between the germline ends. Germline CDR1 SEHNR, CDR2 FQNEAQ (reference sequence). The CDR3 loop is CASIDRVGGEQYF. The CDR3 nucleotides are TGTGCCAGCATCGACAGGGTGGGAGGCGAGCAGTACTTC. Complete variable domain (other parts from reference TRBV7-9 and TRBJ2-7): DTGVSQNPRHKITKRGQNVTFRCDPISEHNRLYWYRQTLGQGPEFLTYFQNEAQLEKSRLLSDRFSAERPKGSFSTLEIQRTEQGDSAMYLCASIDRVGGEQYFGPGTRLTVT.

Here the CDR3 reads CASSAAGGRSNEQFF. CDR3 DNA sequence: TGTGCCAGCAGCGCCGCAGGCGGGAGGAGTAATGAGCAGTTCTTC. The V gene is TRBV9, the J gene TRBJ2-1; 8 nucleotides agree with TRBD2. V trimming: 3 bases; J trimming: 7 bases; junction bases outside the gene matches: 9. CDR1 and CDR2 from the germline V gene are SGDLS and YYNGEE. The CDR3 spans 15 residues. The full variable domain, in which reference TRBV9 and TRBJ2-1 provide the parts outside the CDR3, is DSGVTQTPKHLITATGQRVTLRCSPRSGDLSVYWYQQSLDQGLQFLIQYYNGEERAKGNILERFSAQQFPDLHSELNLSSLELGDSALYFCASSAAGGRSNEQFFGPGTRLTVL.

This chain links TRBV9 with TRBJ2-2, with 7 nucleotides matching TRBD2. In germline, CDR1 is SGDLS, CDR2 YYNGEE. The CDR3 runs to 14 residues. Trimming took 3 bases from V and 6 from J; bases not matched to a gene: 5. CDR3 in amino acids: CASSAGLVPGELFF. DNA of the CDR3: TGTGCCAGCAGCGCAGGACTAGTCCCCGGGGAGCTGTTTTTT.

The gene calls are TRBV14 and TRBJ2-7; D not resolved. Trimming took 1 base from V and 0 from J, leaving 16 bases between them. The germline CDR1 and CDR2 sequences are SGHDN and FVKESK. The CDR3 consists of 17 residues. The DNA for the CDR3 is TGTGCCAGCAGCCAAGTGGCCGAGGTGCGGAGCTCCTACGAGCAGTACTTC. Translation: CASSQVAEVRSSYEQYF.

V gene TRBV5-4 combines with J gene TRBJ2-3; possible D gene TRBD2, 6 bases. Trimming removed 7 bases from V and 3 bases from J, with 21 bases in between. Per the germline V gene, CDR1 is SGHNT and CDR2 is YYREEE (reference sequence). The length of the CDR3 is 16 residues. The CDR3 sequence is CASPGVGAGPTDTQYF. CDR3 DNA: TGTGCCAGCCCCGGGGTCGGCGCGGGACCAACAGATACGCAGTATTTT.

A single count supports this clone. This chain joins TRBV7-9 and TRBJ1-1; D remains ambiguous. The CDR3 length is 13 residues. V lost 11 bases and J lost 1, with 14 bases in between. Germline V gene lookup returns CDR1 SEHNR and CDR2 FQNEAQ (reference sequence). For the CDR3, the DNA is TGTGCCGGAGGACTGAGCCCGAACACTGAAGCTTTCTTT. Protein sequence: CAGGLSPNTEAFF.

The chain recombines TRBV15 with TRBJ2-7; weak D call: TRBD2 (5 bases). Germline CDR1 LNHNV, CDR2 YYDKDF (reference sequence). Trimming removed 4 bases at V and 5 bases at J, with 12 bases between. The CDR3 runs to 13 residues. In DNA form, the CDR3 reads TGTGCCACCAGCATTGAGGGTGGCAACGAGCAGTACTTC. Translating it yields CATSIEGGNEQYF.

The rearrangement joins TRBV7-9 to TRBJ1-2; D may be TRBD1 (5 bases). With 4 bases removed from V and 10 bases from J, the gap between germline ends came to 13 bases. This CDR3 has 12 residues. Per germline, CDR1 SEHNR and CDR2 FQNEAQ (reference sequence). The CDR3 is CASSSTKGVYTF. The CDR3 DNA reads TGTGCCAGCAGCTCAACGAAAGGGGTCTACACCTTC.

The chain couples TRBV7-9 to TRBJ1-1; no clear D. This CDR3 is 13 amino acids long. Trimming took 5 bases from V and 4 from J, leaving 11 bases between them. CDR1 and CDR2 from the germline V gene are SEHNR and FQNEAQ (reference sequence). The CDR3 loop is CASSVGGGTEAFF. The CDR3 DNA is TGTGCCAGCAGCGTAGGAGGAGGCACTGAAGCTTTCTTT.

The gene calls are TRBV30 and TRBJ2-7, with D perhaps TRBD2 (6 bases). V was clipped by 4 bases and J by 3 bases, with 13 bases between them. CDR1 is GTSNPN, CDR2 SVGIG, per germline (reference sequence). This CDR3 is built from 13 residues. CDR3 bases: TGTGCCTGGAAACCCGGGACTCGCTACGAGCAGTACTTC. As protein: CAWKPGTRYEQYF.

In its sample, this clone was seen once. V and J are TRBV7-8 and TRBJ1-5; a weak D match, TRBD1 (6 bases). The CDR3 spans 15 residues. The V gene lost 4 bases and the J gene lost 1 base, with 11 bases spanning the gap. Germline CDR1 SGHVS, CDR2 FQNEAQ. CDR3 sequence (DNA): TGTGCCAGCAGCTCAACAGGGATGAGCAATCAGCCCCAGCATTTT. Amino acids: CASSSTGMSNQPQHF.

The CDR3 here is CASSIDWARDYNSPLHF. DNA for the CDR3: TGTGCCAGTAGTATAGATTGGGCCCGTGACTATAATTCACCCCTCCACTTT. V is TRBV19 and J is TRBJ1-6; D is ambiguous. CDR3 length equals 17 residues. Trimming removed 0 bases at V and 3 bases at J, with 12 bases between. Germline-derived CDR1 and CDR2 are LNHDA and SQIVND (reference sequence).